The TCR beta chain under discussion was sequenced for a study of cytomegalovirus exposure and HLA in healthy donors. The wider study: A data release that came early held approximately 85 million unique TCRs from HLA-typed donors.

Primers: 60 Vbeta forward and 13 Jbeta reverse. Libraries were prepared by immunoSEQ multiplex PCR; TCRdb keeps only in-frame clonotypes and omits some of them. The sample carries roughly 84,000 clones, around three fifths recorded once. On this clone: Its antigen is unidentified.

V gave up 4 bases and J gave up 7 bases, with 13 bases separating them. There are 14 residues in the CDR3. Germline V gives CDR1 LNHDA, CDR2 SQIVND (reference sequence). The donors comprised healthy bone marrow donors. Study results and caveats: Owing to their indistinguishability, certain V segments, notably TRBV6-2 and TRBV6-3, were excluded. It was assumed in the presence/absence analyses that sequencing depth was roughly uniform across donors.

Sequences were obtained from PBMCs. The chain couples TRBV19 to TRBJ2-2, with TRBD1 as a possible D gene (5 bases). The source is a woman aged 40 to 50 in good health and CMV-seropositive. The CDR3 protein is CASSTSGPHGELFF. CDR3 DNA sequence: TGTGCCAGTAGTACGTCAGGGCCGCACGGGGAGCTGTTTTTT.